This TCR beta chain was identified in a study of Tregs in tolerant kidney transplant recipients. Overall study results and limits: Activated donor B cell expansion appeared to reveal the most relevant donor-specific TCRbeta repertoire. Biological reproducibility was not directly addressed, but technical replication error appeared minimal. Few patients were studied, so findings need validation in larger groups.

Note on this clone: The antigen is undetermined.

V lost 2 bases and J 1 base, leaving 8 bases between the germline ends. This CDR3 is built from 14 residues. Per the germline V gene, CDR1 is KGHSH and CDR2 is LQKENI. CD4+CD25+CD127- Tregs, CD4+CD25- non-Tregs, CD4 and CD8 cells were sorted. Some clones are missing from TCRdb's copy, which holds only in-frame ones; the method was immunoSEQ multiplex PCR. The sample includes some 250,000 clones, about 80% of them seen just once. This TCR derives from a human donor in good health. The rearrangement links TRBV18 to TRBJ1-1; a weak D match, TRBD1 (6 bases). Sequenced material: CD4+ T cells from blood. The DNA for the CDR3 is TGTGCCAGCTCACCAGACAGGCAGAACACTGAAGCTTTCTTT. Translating it yields CASSPDRQNTEAFF.